Below, 15 T cell receptor beta chains from the same sample are listed, as sequenced in a study of T cell repertoires in cytomegalovirus infection (dated by TCRdb to the late 2010s). The antigens for these receptors are not known. Sequencing was carried out with an Illumina HiSeq 1500. TCRdb reprocessing: public reads trimmed at Q25 with fastp, clones called with MiXCR, in-frame beta chains kept. CDR3 protein duplicates are merged, each entry listing the most common genes and DNA. Within this sample are approximately 730,000 distinct CDR3 sequences, with around a third of them counted one time only. About 18% of the sample lies in the top ten. According to the study, the label for this sample's treatment or condition signals: in vitro stimulation with specific CMV peptide epitopes to enrich CMV-specific T cells. Sequencing was performed on cultured PBMCs, taken from culture after CMV antigen stimulation. The receptor set was obtained from a human donor in good health (CMV status not recorded). Some clones in this sample may be carry-over from other donors' samples.

This clonotype showed up many times. The V and J genes are TRBV7-9 and TRBJ2-1, with TRBD2 matching over 9 bases. CDR1 SEHNR and CDR2 FQNEAQ come from the germline V gene (reference sequence). Trimming took 4 bases from V and 8 from J; bases not matched to a gene: 12. This CDR3 spans 16 amino acids. The CDR3 DNA reads as TGTGCCAGCAGCTCTACGGCGGGAGGGCCGGGTGATGAGCAGTTCTTC. Its protein is CASSSTAGGPGDEQFF.

This chain connects TRBV7-6 to TRBJ2-6, with D hard to call. The CDR3 has 15 amino acids. With 3 bases removed from V and 7 bases from J, the gap between germline ends came to 13 bases. CDR1 SGHVS and CDR2 FNYEAQ come from the germline V gene. In DNA form, the CDR3 reads TGTGCCAGCAGCTTCGACGGGCGTCCCGCCAACGTCCTGACTTTC. This translates into CASSFDGRPANVLTF.

This clonotype was counted a few times. The V gene is TRBV7-2, the J gene TRBJ2-1; TRBD2 aligns across 11 bases. This CDR3 comprises 15 residues. Trimming took 2 bases from V and 9 from J; bases not matched to a gene: 6. Germline-derived CDR1 and CDR2 are SGHTA and FQGNSA. CDR3 sequence reads: CASSLSLAGGTEQFF. The CDR3 region has the DNA TGTGCCAGCAGCTTAAGCCTAGCGGGGGGCACTGAGCAGTTCTTC. Supplemented by reference TRBV7-2 and TRBJ2-1, the full variable domain reads GAGVSQSPSNKVTEKGKDVELRCDPISGHTALYWYRQSLGQGLEFLIYFQGNSAPDKSGLPSDRFSAERTGGSVSTLTIQRTQQEDSAVYLCASSLSLAGGTEQFFGPGTRLTVL.

The chain carries TRBV4-2 and TRBJ1-3; tentative D call: TRBD1 (6 bases). With 1 base removed from V and 2 bases from J, the gap between germline ends came to 12 bases. Per the germline V gene, CDR1 is LGHNA and CDR2 is YNFKEQ. CDR3 size: 16 residues. The CDR3 region is CASSQVTQGTGNTIYF. The CDR3 DNA reads TGTGCCAGCAGCCAAGTAACACAGGGTACTGGAAACACCATATATTTT.

The CDR3 sequence is CAIREAAGAGETQYF. CDR3 DNA: TGTGCCATCCGGGAAGCGGCGGGAGCGGGGGAGACCCAGTACTTC. This chain uses TRBV10-3 with TRBJ2-5; 7 bases map to TRBD2. With V trimmed by 8 bases and J by 5 bases, 14 bases remained unmatched. Germline values: CDR1 ENHRY, CDR2 SYGVKD. The CDR3 sequence is 15 residues long.

This clonotype occurred once. A read error is possible here, since a much larger clone lies one base away. J is TRBJ1-5 and V is TRBV7-2; D gene uncertain. The CDR3 is 13 residues long. Germline V gives CDR1 SGHTA, CDR2 FQGNSA. The CDR3 here is CASSPDGKQPQLF. DNA for the CDR3: TGTGCCAGCAGCCCAGATGGGAAGCAGCCCCAGCTTTTT.

The chain links TRBV7-2 to TRBJ1-3; TRBD1 matches 7 bases. This CDR3 comprises 13 residues. Trimming removed 4 bases from V and 7 bases from J; junction bases left unmatched: 4. Looked up from germline, CDR1 is SGHTA and CDR2 is FQGNSA. CDR3 sequence: CASSSGQLNTIYF. The CDR3 DNA sequence: TGTGCCAGCAGCTCGGGACAGCTCAACACCATATATTTT.

The chain recombines TRBV28 with TRBJ1-1, with D possibly matching TRBD1 (6 bases). CDR1 and CDR2 from the germline V gene are MDHEN and SYDVKM. The V and J ends lost 6 bases and 5 bases respectively, with 19 bases between them. This CDR3 is 15 amino acids long. DNA for the CDR3: TGTGCCAGCAGAACATCAGGGGTAGTGGGGACTGAAGCTTTCTTT. Translated: CASRTSGVVGTEAFF.

This clonotype showed up just once. The rearrangement links TRBV2 to TRBJ2-3; perhaps TRBD2 as D (5 bases). Trimming pared 11 bases from V and 3 bases from J, leaving 15 bases between. In germline, CDR1 is SNHLY, CDR2 FYNNEI. CDR3 size: 13 residues. The DNA for the CDR3 is TGTGCCGGAGAAGCGGTGGATACAGATACGCAGTATTTT. Residues: CAGEAVDTDTQYF.

With regard to this clonotype: A much larger clone is a single base away; this may be a read error. J is TRBJ2-1 and V is TRBV7-2; 9 bases map to TRBD2. CDR3 length: 16 amino acids. Germline CDR1 is SGHTA and CDR2 is FQGNSA. J was trimmed by 2 bases and V by 5 bases; bases with no gene match: 7. CDR3 DNA sequence: TGTGCCAGCAGCCTTCAGACTAGCGGTCCCTACAATGAGCAGTTCTTC. This sequence encodes CASSLQTSGPYNEQFF.

The sample holds a few counts of this clonotype. The rearrangement joins TRBV4-1 to TRBJ1-2, with D possibly being TRBD1 (5 bases). The germline gives CDR1 MGHRA, CDR2 YSYEKL. The CDR3 is 17 residues long. The V and J ends lost 0 bases and 6 bases respectively, with 20 bases between them. CDR3 in amino acids: CASSQEGEGRALDGYTF. CDR3 in DNA: TGCGCCAGCAGCCAAGAAGGGGAAGGCAGGGCCCTTGATGGCTACACCTTC.

Only one count was recorded for this clonotype. This chain connects TRBV25-1 to TRBJ1-1; D remains ambiguous. The ends were cut back, 0 bases at V and 1 base at J, with 9 bases in the middle. Germline lookup yields CDR1 MGHDK and CDR2 SYGVNS. The CDR3 has 15 amino acids. CDR3 sequence (DNA): TGTGCCAGCAGTGAATACCCAGGACCGAACACTGAAGCTTTCTTT. Protein sequence: CASSEYPGPNTEAFF. Supplemented by reference TRBV25-1 and TRBJ1-1, the full variable domain reads EADIYQTPRYLVIGTGKKITLECSQTMGHDKMYWYQQDPGMELHLIHYSYGVNSTEKGDLSSESTVSRIRTEHFPLTLESARPSHTSQYLCASSEYPGPNTEAFFGQGTRLTVV.

This clonotype was seen only a few times. The chain couples TRBV7-2 to TRBJ2-5; the D gene is possibly TRBD2 (6 bases). The V gene's germline CDR1 is SGHTA and CDR2 FQGNSA. Between the trimmed V and J ends, which lost 5 bases and 1 base, there was a span of 17 bases. This CDR3 has 16 amino acids. The CDR3 here is CASSPGVGLAQETQYF. The CDR3, as DNA: TGTGCCAGCAGCCCGGGGGTAGGATTAGCCCAAGAGACCCAGTACTTC.

This rearrangement joins TRBV23-1 to TRBJ1-5; a weak D match, TRBD1 (6 bases). Being an ORF, TRBV23-1 has a function that is uncertain. This CDR3 has 16 residues. Trimming left V 0 bases short and J 2 bases short, with 11 bases between. The CDR3 coding sequence is TGCGCCAGCAGTCAATCTCACAGGGTCGGCAATCAGCCCCAGCATTTT. It is translated as CASSQSHRVGNQPQHF.

Only one count was recorded for this clonotype. The chain joins TRBV12-3 or TRBV12-4 to TRBJ2-7; tentatively, D is TRBD2 (6 bases). This CDR3 has 14 amino acids. The ends were cut back, 7 bases at V and 6 bases at J, with 19 bases in the middle. Written as DNA, the CDR3 is TGTGCCAGCACTCCCACCCCGGGAGTTATCGAGCAGTACTTC. Its protein product is CASTPTPGVIEQYF.